The next 4 T cell receptor beta chains were all read from a single sample in a study of shared clonotypes between healthy human individuals. Sequenced by immunoSEQ multiplex PCR; TCRdb stores in-frame clones only, minus some. The sample has about 1,900,000 clones; about 94% are singletons. Naive CD8 populations comprised CD45RO-negative cells positively selected for CCR7, excluding terminally differentiated effector memory CD45RA+ cells. The sequencing input was naive CD8+ T cells sorted from blood. The source is a young man in good health.

The chain is built from TRBV4-3 and TRBJ2-7; TRBD2 matches 8 bases. Germline CDR1 reads LGHNA; CDR2 reads YSLEER. The CDR3 loop spans 16 amino acids. After removal of 1 base from V and 1 base from J, the junction contained 6 bases not matched to a gene. CDR3 coding DNA: TGCGCCAGCAGCCAAGGTCCACGGGGGGGGTCCTACGAGCAGTACTTC. Translated: CASSQGPRGGSYEQYF.

J is TRBJ1-4 and V is TRBV4-3; D not certain. Germline CDR1 LGHNA, CDR2 YSLEER. V was clipped by 0 bases and J by 5 bases, with 19 bases between them. This CDR3 is 18 amino acids long. The CDR3 sequence is CASSQDPPGWEPNEKLFF. The CDR3 DNA sequence: TGCGCCAGCAGCCAAGACCCTCCCGGCTGGGAACCAAATGAAAAACTGTTTTTT.

The chain carries TRBV18 and TRBJ1-6; D perhaps matches TRBD1 (5 bases). CDR1 is KGHSH and CDR2 is LQKENI in the germline V gene. V lost 6 bases and J lost 10, with 16 bases in between. The CDR3 has 14 residues. Here the CDR3 DNA reads TGTGCCAGCTCTTCAGAGGGGCTTGGGTCACCCCTCCACTTT. This sequence encodes CASSSEGLGSPLHF.

On this clone itself: Other DNA sequences from this sample encode an identical CDR3 as well. The chain is built from TRBV6-5 and TRBJ2-1, with TRBD1 matching over 8 bases. The CDR3 runs to 16 residues. Looked up from germline, CDR1 is MNHEY and CDR2 is SVGAGI. V trimming: 0 bases; J trimming: 3 bases; junction bases outside the gene matches: 4. The CDR3 here is CASSYSTGEIYNEQFF. CDR3 DNA: TGTGCCAGCAGTTACTCGACAGGGGAAATCTACAATGAGCAGTTCTTC.